What follows are 19 T cell receptor beta chains derived from one specimen sequenced in a study of identical twins. TCRdb itself ran the 5' RACE reads through MiXCR, one entry per CDR3 protein. Of roughly 630,000 distinct CDR3 sequences listed, around 7.4% were seen once; the top ten hold 1.6%. These same records also appear under a second study, on yellow fever vaccine responses in identical twins.

The sequencing sample was made of PBMCs. The receptors were gathered from a woman aged 18-29 years in good health.

CDR3 sequence (DNA): TGTGCCAGTAGTTGGGCAGATAAAGCTACGGTGGGAAATGAGCAGTTCTTC. It encodes CASSWADKATVGNEQFF. This rearrangement joins TRBV19 to TRBJ2-1, with no clear D. V was trimmed by 5 bases and J by 7 bases, leaving 24 bases between them. This CDR3 region has 17 residues. Germline CDR1 is LNHDA and CDR2 is SQIVND (reference sequence).

This clonotype was seen a few times. The chain couples TRBV20-1 to TRBJ2-1; 7 bases fit TRBD2. With V trimmed by 2 bases and J by 4 bases, 11 bases remained unmatched. Germline CDR1 and CDR2: DFQATT and SNEGSKA (reference sequence). The CDR3 has 16 amino acids. The CDR3 DNA follows: TGCAGTGCTAGACACGGGATGCTAGCGGAGTACAATGAGCAGTTCTTC. Amino acids: CSARHGMLAEYNEQFF.

Ten or more counts support this clonotype. The chain has TRBV24-1 and TRBJ2-1; TRBD2 matches 9 bases. Germline values: CDR1 KGHDR, CDR2 SFDVKD. V lost 2 bases and J lost 8; bases outside the gene matches: 6. This CDR3 has 15 amino acids. CDR3 nucleotide sequence: TGTGCCACCAGTGATTGGGCTAGCGGGACCGATGAGCAGTTCTTC. Protein sequence: CATSDWASGTDEQFF.

At least ten counts were recorded for this clonotype. The chain couples TRBV5-1 to TRBJ2-1; no clear D gene. The CDR3 runs 14 residues. Germline CDR1 is SGHRS and CDR2 is YFSETQ. V lost 0 bases and J lost 5, with 9 bases in between. CDR3 in DNA: TGCGCCAGCAGCTTGGAAGGGTCCAACAATGAGCAGTTCTTC. Residues: CASSLEGSNNEQFF.

This clonotype was found a few times. The J gene is TRBJ2-3, the V gene TRBV11-1; the match to TRBD1 covers 9 bases. The length of the CDR3 is 18 residues. The germline V gene encodes CDR1 SGHAT and CDR2 FQDESV (reference sequence). V dropped 4 bases and J dropped 2; count of bases not matched to a gene: 13. CDR3 sequence reads: CASSSRTGVVLVTDTQYF. DNA of the CDR3: TGTGCCAGCAGCTCACGGACAGGGGTGGTCCTCGTCACAGATACGCAGTATTTT.

The V gene is TRBV20-1, the J gene TRBJ2-3, with 14 bases aligning to TRBD2. This CDR3 is 17 amino acids long. Germline values: CDR1 DFQATT, CDR2 SNEGSKA (reference sequence). V shed 6 bases and J 5 bases; nucleotides not matched to a gene: 13. The CDR3 reads CSARLAGGPPSKDTQYF. The CDR3 DNA reads TGCAGTGCGAGACTAGCGGGAGGGCCCCCCTCGAAAGATACGCAGTATTTT.

This clonotype was recorded many times. V is TRBV7-6 and J is TRBJ1-4, with a possible D match to TRBD1 (5 bases). CDR1 is SGHVS, CDR2 FNYEAQ, per germline. Trimming shortened V by 3 bases and J by 3 bases, and 17 bases separated the two germline ends. CDR3 length equals 17 residues. CDR3 loop: CASSFETGGTANEKLFF. Written as DNA, the CDR3 is TGTGCCAGCAGCTTTGAGACCGGGGGGACGGCTAATGAAAAACTGTTTTTT.

The chain recombines TRBV9 with TRBJ2-5, with 7 bases matching TRBD1. The junction had 4 bases not matched to a gene; V was cut back by 0 bases and J by 5 bases. The CDR3 contains 14 residues. The germline CDR1 and CDR2 sequences are SGDLS and YYNGEE. CDR3 region: CASSVEGGRETQYF. The DNA for the CDR3 is TGTGCCAGCAGCGTAGAAGGGGGCCGGGAGACCCAGTACTTC.

This clonotype was observed at least ten times. The rearrangement links TRBV12-3 or TRBV12-4 to TRBJ2-1; D might be TRBD1 or TRBD2, each matching 5 bases. V was trimmed by 6 bases and J by 0 bases, leaving 15 bases between them. This CDR3 spans 16 amino acids. The CDR3 region has the DNA TGTGCCAGCAGCTTGGGGGTCGGAAGCTCCTACAATGAGCAGTTCTTC. Translating it yields CASSLGVGSSYNEQFF.

This clonotype was recorded many times. V gene TRBV6-1 combines with J gene TRBJ2-1; TRBD2 agrees at 11 bases. V shed 5 bases and J 4 bases; nucleotides not matched to a gene: 7. The length of the CDR3 is 16 residues. Germline CDR1 MNHNS, CDR2 SASEGT. The CDR3 DNA reads TGTGCCAGCAGTCCCCCGGGACTAGCGGCTTACAATGAGCAGTTCTTC. Translating gives CASSPPGLAAYNEQFF.

This clonotype has ten or more counts. This rearrangement joins TRBV28 to TRBJ2-5; TRBD2 aligns across 14 bases. With 10 bases clipped from V and 5 bases from J, the junction kept 21 bases outside the gene matches. CDR1 and CDR2 (germline): MDHEN, SYDVKM. The CDR3 is made up of 19 amino acids. The DNA of the CDR3 is TGTGCCACCTCACGTTTTGGACTAGCGGGGGGCCTGGGCTGGGAGACCCAGTACTTC. It translates to CATSRFGLAGGLGWETQYF.

This clonotype occurred many times. This chain uses TRBV2 with TRBJ2-7, with a weak D call TRBD1 (5 bases). The CDR3 spans 16 residues. Germline V CDR1 and CDR2: SNHLY, FYNNEI. Trimming pared 6 bases from V and 0 bases from J, leaving 18 bases between. The CDR3: CASRVSQGSSSYEQYF. CDR3 coding DNA: TGTGCCAGCAGAGTAAGCCAGGGAAGCTCCTCCTACGAGCAGTACTTC.

V usage is TRBV5-1 and J usage is TRBJ2-7; 8 nucleotides agree with TRBD1. The CDR3 contains 16 residues. CDR1 and CDR2 (germline): SGHRS, YFSETQ. The ends lost 0 bases at V and 4 bases at J; junction bases unmatched: 9. The CDR3 DNA follows: TGCGCCAGCAGCTTGGGGACCGGGACAGGAGTTTACGAGCAGTACTTC. Protein sequence: CASSLGTGTGVYEQYF.

The chain joins TRBV3-1 to TRBJ2-1; 14 nucleotides line up with TRBD2. CDR1 is LGHDT and CDR2 is YNNKEL in the germline V gene (reference sequence). The CDR3 runs to 18 residues. The CDR3 region has the DNA TGTACCATCAGTTTAGGGGGACTAGCGGGAGTGGTCTACAATGAGCAGTTCTTC. This translates into CTISLGGLAGVVYNEQFF.

This clonotype was counted between two and nine times. The gene calls are TRBV6-1 and TRBJ2-7; 12 bases align to TRBD1. This CDR3 is 14 amino acids long. Germline-derived CDR1 and CDR2 are MNHNS and SASEGT. V dropped 9 bases and J dropped 5; count of bases not matched to a gene: 8. The CDR3 spells CASDAGTGGDEQYF. The CDR3 nucleotides are TGTGCCAGTGACGCCGGGACAGGGGGCGACGAGCAGTACTTC.

At least ten counts were recorded for this clonotype. The chain employs TRBV29-1 and TRBJ2-1, with D possibly being TRBD1 (5 bases). Between the trimmed V and J ends, which lost 2 bases and 7 bases, there was a span of 12 bases. The CDR3 totals 13 residues. Germline V gene sequence: CDR1 SQVTM, CDR2 ANQGSEA. In DNA, the CDR3 is TGCAGCGTTGAAATGGGGCTAGGGAATGAGCAGTTCTTC. As protein: CSVEMGLGNEQFF.

This clonotype showed up just a few times. This chain uses TRBV29-1 with TRBJ1-6; D ambiguous. V gave up 4 bases and J gave up 8 bases, with 6 bases separating them. Germline CDR1 is SQVTM and CDR2 is ANQGSEA. The CDR3 loop spans 11 amino acids. Here the CDR3 DNA reads TGCAGCGTTGGGGAAGATTCACCCCTCCACTTT. As protein: CSVGEDSPLHF.

This clonotype has ten or more counts. The chain links TRBV9 to TRBJ1-2; 9 bases map to TRBD1. V trimming: 4 bases; J trimming: 7 bases; junction bases outside the gene matches: 8. The CDR3 has 14 residues. CDR1 is SGDLS and CDR2 is YYNGEE in the germline V gene. The CDR3 loop reads CASSSTGTGFGYTF. The CDR3 DNA follows: TGTGCCAGCAGCTCTACCGGGACAGGGTTTGGCTACACCTTC.

V gene TRBV12-5 combines with J gene TRBJ2-4, with D maybe TRBD2 (5 bases). Trimming cost V 1 base and J 0 bases, with 10 bases left between them. The CDR3 covers 16 residues. Germline V gives CDR1 LGHNT, CDR2 FRNRAP. In DNA form, the CDR3 reads TGTGCTAGTGGTTTGGATAGCGCTCTAGCCAAAAACATTCAGTACTTC. Its protein is CASGLDSALAKNIQYF.